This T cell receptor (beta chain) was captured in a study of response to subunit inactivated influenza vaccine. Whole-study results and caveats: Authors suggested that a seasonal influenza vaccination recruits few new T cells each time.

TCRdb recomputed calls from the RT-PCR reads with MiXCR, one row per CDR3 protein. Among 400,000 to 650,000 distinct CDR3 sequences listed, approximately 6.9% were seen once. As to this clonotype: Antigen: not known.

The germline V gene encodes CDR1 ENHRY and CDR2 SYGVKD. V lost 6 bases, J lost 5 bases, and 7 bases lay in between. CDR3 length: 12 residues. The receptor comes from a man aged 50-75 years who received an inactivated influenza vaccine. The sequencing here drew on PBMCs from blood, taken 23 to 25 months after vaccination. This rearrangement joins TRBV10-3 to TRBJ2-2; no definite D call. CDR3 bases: TGTGCCATCAGGTGGCTGACCGGGGAGCTGTTTTTT. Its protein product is CAIRWLTGELFF.